This record concerns one T cell receptor beta chain sequence. CDR1 and CDR2 (germline): ENHRY, SYGVKD. This CDR3 has 17 residues. V lost 4 bases to trimming and J lost 4 bases; unmatched junction nucleotides: 13. Method: immunoSEQ multiplex PCR; TCRdb's copy keeps in-frame clones and lacks some. The sample shows tens of thousands of clones, more than 85% of them seen only once. The data originate from a study of technical replicates of blood from four donors. The chain links TRBV10-3 to TRBJ2-7; 10 nucleotides line up with TRBD1. Material: T cells isolated from PBMCs. This sequence originates from a human donor in good health. Some clones in this sample may be carry-over from other donors' samples. The DNA for the CDR3 is TGTGCCATCAGTGTCAGTCGGGACAGGGGAAATGGGTACGAGCAGTACTTC. Translated, it gives CAISVSRDRGNGYEQYF.